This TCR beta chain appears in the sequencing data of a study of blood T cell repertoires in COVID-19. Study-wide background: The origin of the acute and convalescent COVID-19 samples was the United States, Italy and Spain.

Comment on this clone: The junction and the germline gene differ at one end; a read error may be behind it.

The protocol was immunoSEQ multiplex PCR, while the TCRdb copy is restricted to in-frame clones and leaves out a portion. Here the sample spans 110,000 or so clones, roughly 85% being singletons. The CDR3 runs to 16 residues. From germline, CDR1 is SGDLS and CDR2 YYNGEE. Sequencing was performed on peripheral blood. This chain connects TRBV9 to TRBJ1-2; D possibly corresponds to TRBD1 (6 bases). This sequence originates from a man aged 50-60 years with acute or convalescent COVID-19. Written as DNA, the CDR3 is TGTGCCAGCGGCGTAGCCCTGGGGCAGGGGAACTATGGCTACACCTTC. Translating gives CASGVALGQGNYGYTF.